This T cell receptor (beta chain) is drawn from a study of blood T cell repertoires in COVID-19. Study in general: From the United States, Italy and Spain came samples of acute and convalescent COVID-19. Nucleic acid was either cDNA or gDNA, and it came from T cells, B-cell-depleted T cells, or PBMCs.

Between the trimmed V and J ends, which lost 2 bases and 4 bases, there was a span of 8 bases. CDR3 length: 13 residues. A few counts support this clone. Authors' data handling: The assay estimated nucleated cells by amplifying reference gene primers. Sequencing used immunoSEQ multiplex PCR; TCRdb keeps in-frame clones, though not all of them. V and J calls plus clone size are reproduced from that table; the DNA served to infer D and trimming. Here the sample spans hundreds of thousands of clones, 80% to 90% being singletons. The chain carries TRBV12-3 or TRBV12-4 and TRBJ1-1; no firm D call. This TCR was sampled from a woman aged 25 to 39 with active or convalescent COVID-19. The sequencing input was peripheral blood. The CDR3 region has the DNA TGTGCCAGCAGTTTAATTGCCGGCACTGAAGCTTTCTTT. Its translation: CASSLIAGTEAFF.